These 23 T cell receptor beta chains came from one sample sequenced in a study of post-analysis software for immune sequencing data. Included in the TCR beta cDNA libraries were unique molecular identifiers. One entry per CDR3 protein, called by TCRdb with MiXCR from the PCR reads. The table lists about 160,000 distinct CDR3 sequences, about 37% of them singletons. Sequencing used blood, obtained after autologous hematopoietic stem cell transplantation. These receptors originate from a girl aged 10 to 17 with multiple sclerosis.

This clonotype was seen only a few times. The genes are TRBV29-1 and TRBJ2-7, with TRBD1 identical over 9 bases. The CDR3 extends over 13 amino acids. Germline CDR1 reads SQVTM; CDR2 reads ANQGSEA. The CDR3 region is CSYSGTGSYEQYF. In nucleotides, the CDR3 is TGCAGTTACTCCGGGACAGGGTCCTACGAGCAGTACTTC.

The V call is TRBV9, the J call TRBJ2-1, with 9 bases identical to TRBD2. Unmatched junction bases numbered 9, after V lost 1 base and J lost 10 bases. From germline, CDR1 is SGDLS and CDR2 YYNGEE. The CDR3 sequence is 15 residues long. The DNA for the CDR3 is TGTGCCAGCAGCGTAATTAGCGGGGGTCCGAAGGAGCAGTTCTTC. Protein: CASSVISGGPKEQFF.

The V and J genes are TRBV7-2 and TRBJ2-1; no reliable D call. This CDR3 comprises 14 residues. Trimming removed 5 bases from V and 3 bases from J, with 11 bases in between. In germline, CDR1 is SGHTA, CDR2 FQGNSA. This chain's CDR3 is CASSPGRNYNEQFF. CDR3 in DNA: TGTGCCAGCAGCCCCGGGCGAAACTACAATGAGCAGTTCTTC.

The sample holds one count of this clonotype. This chain joins TRBV3-1 and TRBJ2-5; 7 nucleotides match TRBD2. CDR3 size: 16 residues. After removal of 6 bases from V and 4 bases from J, the junction contained 14 bases not matched to a gene. The germline CDR1 and CDR2 sequences are LGHDT and YNNKEL (reference sequence). This chain's CDR3 is CASRSTTSSPRETQYF. CDR3 in DNA: TGTGCCAGCAGATCGACGACTAGCTCTCCAAGAGAGACCCAGTACTTC.

The rearrangement uses TRBV28 and TRBJ2-7, with unresolved D. The V end was cut by 4 bases, the J end by 5 bases, with 12 bases between. The CDR3 contains 13 residues. Germline V CDR1 and CDR2: MDHEN, SYDVKM. CDR3 bases: TGTGCCAGCAGTTCTCCGACGACAAACGAGCAGTACTTC. As protein: CASSSPTTNEQYF. Full variable domain (outside the CDR3, taken from reference TRBV28 and TRBJ2-7): DVKVTQSSRYLVKRTGEKVFLECVQDMDHENMFWYRQDPGLGLRLIYFSYDVKMKEKGDIPEGYSVSREKKERFSLILESASTNQTSMYLCASSSPTTNEQYFGPGTRLTVT.

This clonotype was recorded only once. The rearrangement joins TRBV6-1 to TRBJ2-1, with D maybe TRBD2 (7 bases). V lost 4 bases and J 8 bases, leaving 12 bases between the germline ends. Germline loops: CDR1 MNHNS, CDR2 SASEGT. This CDR3 comprises 13 residues. The CDR3 bases are TGTGCCAGCAGTGCGAGGGGGGGCGATGAGCAGTTCTTC. It specifies CASSARGGDEQFF.

This clonotype has only one observation. This chain joins TRBV20-1 and TRBJ1-1; D possibly corresponds to TRBD1 (6 bases). CDR1 is DFQATT and CDR2 is SNEGSKA in the germline V gene (reference sequence). The V and J ends lost 7 bases and 7 bases respectively, with 16 bases between them. This CDR3 spans 12 amino acids. The CDR3 region has the DNA TGCAGTGTCCTCTCGGGGACACATGAAGCTTTCTTT. Protein: CSVLSGTHEAFF.

The table lists this clonotype with a few counts. V and J are TRBV29-1 and TRBJ2-1; weak D call: TRBD1 (6 bases). The V gene's germline CDR1 is SQVTM and CDR2 ANQGSEA. V lost 7 bases to trimming and J lost 0 bases, with 10 bases between them. This CDR3 has 13 amino acids. The CDR3 coding sequence is TGCAGCGCAATGACAGGCTCCTACAATGAGCAGTTCTTC. It codes for CSAMTGSYNEQFF.

This clonotype has just a few counts. The chain couples TRBV6-5 to TRBJ1-6; D is ambiguous. Germline V gives CDR1 MNHEY, CDR2 SVGAGI. The CDR3 is 16 amino acids. V was cut by 4 bases and J by 4 bases, with 14 bases left in between. The DNA for the CDR3 is TGTGCCAGCAGTTCCTCTGGGCAGCGTTATAATTCACCCCTCCACTTT. Its protein product is CASSSSGQRYNSPLHF.

Ten or more counts support this clonotype. This chain connects TRBV4-3 to TRBJ2-7; 8 bases match TRBD1. The J segment lost 3 bases and the V segment lost 0 bases, leaving 7 bases of the junction unmatched. Germline loops: CDR1 LGHNA, CDR2 YSLEER. The CDR3 has 16 residues. DNA of the CDR3: TGCGCCAGCAGCCAAGATATCTCGACAGGGGACTACGAGCAGTACTTC. Amino acids: CASSQDISTGDYEQYF.

The V and J genes are TRBV12-3 or TRBV12-4 and TRBJ2-4; 7 nucleotides align to TRBD1. This CDR3 spans 15 amino acids. The V and J ends lost 4 bases and 3 bases, in that order; junction bases with no gene match: 6. The DNA for the CDR3 is TGTGCCAGCAGTTCGGGGACAGCCTTCAAAAACATTCAGTACTTC. Its translation is CASSSGTAFKNIQYF.

The chain employs TRBV27 and TRBJ1-2; no firm D call. CDR3 size: 15 residues. CDR1 and CDR2 from the germline V gene are MNHEY and SMNVEV (reference sequence). V lost 2 bases to trimming and J lost 0 bases, with 10 bases between them. The CDR3 spells CASSLRYGSNYGYTF. The CDR3 DNA is TGTGCCAGCAGTTTAAGATACGGTTCTAACTATGGCTACACCTTC.

This sequence joins TRBV20-1 and TRBJ2-7, with D possibly called TRBD1 or TRBD2 (8 bases each). The J call may not be correct, given that the DNA end is closer to TRBJ2-5. CDR1 and CDR2 (germline): DFQATT, SNEGSKA (reference sequence). This CDR3 has 14 amino acids. The CDR3 DNA sequence: TGCAGTGCGGGAGGACAGGGCGGGGGGGAGACCCAGTACTTC. Protein sequence: CSAGGQGGGETQYF.

This clonotype was observed a few times. The chain is built from TRBV20-1 and TRBJ1-6; possibly TRBD1 for D (5 bases). Trimming took 1 base from V and 3 from J, leaving 19 bases between them. The CDR3 extends over 18 amino acids. The germline CDR1 and CDR2 sequences are DFQATT and SNEGSKA (reference sequence). In DNA, the CDR3 is TGCAGTGCTAGAGTTTACCCCCTTTTCGGGGGCTATAATTCACCCCTCCACTTT. This translates into CSARVYPLFGGYNSPLHF.

The chain recombines TRBV12-3 or TRBV12-4 with TRBJ2-1, with D perhaps matching TRBD1 (6 bases). V shed 6 bases and J shed 6 bases, with 12 bases lying between them. The CDR3 runs to 13 residues. CDR3 in DNA: TGTGCCAGCAGCCCTCAGGGGCCCAATGAGCAGTTCTTC. Translation: CASSPQGPNEQFF.

The V and J genes are TRBV7-2 and TRBJ2-1; TRBD1 agrees at 10 bases. The J call may be wrong; the DNA end is better matched by TRBJ2-7. CDR1 SGHTA and CDR2 FQGNSA come from the germline V gene. The CDR3 runs to 15 residues. The CDR3 DNA is TGTGCCAGCAGCTTCCTGACAGGGGGCAGGGACGAGCAGTACTTC. It translates to CASSFLTGGRDEQYF.

This clonotype was counted only a few times. The chain has TRBV7-8 and TRBJ2-7; no clear D gene. Trimming took 5 bases from V and 3 from J, leaving 14 bases between them. The germline V gene has CDR1 SGHVS and CDR2 FQNEAQ. The CDR3 is made up of 14 amino acids. The CDR3 DNA reads as TGTGCCAGCAGCCCCAAGGATTGGGACTACGAGCAGTACTTC. Residues: CASSPKDWDYEQYF.

The chain recombines TRBV29-1 with TRBJ2-3, with D perhaps matching TRBD1 (5 bases). Trimming removed 4 bases at V and 6 bases at J, with 11 bases between. Germline V CDR1 and CDR2: SQVTM, ANQGSEA. This CDR3 region has 12 residues. The CDR3 region has the DNA TGCAGCGTTGTGGCCCCAGGGGATACGCAGTATTTT. Amino acids: CSVVAPGDTQYF.

V and J are TRBV13 and TRBJ2-1; D could derive from TRBD1 or TRBD2 (5 bases each). The V gene's germline CDR1 is PRHDT and CDR2 FYEKMQ (reference sequence). CDR3 size: 12 residues. Trimming took 8 bases from V and 6 from J, leaving 11 bases between them. The CDR3 bases are TGTGCCAGCCGGAAGGGGAGCAATGAGCAGTTCTTC. Translated, it gives CASRKGSNEQFF.

The rearrangement uses TRBV5-6 and TRBJ1-2; D gene uncertain. Trimming removed 0 bases at V and 8 bases at J, with 14 bases between. This CDR3 is built from 14 residues. The germline gives CDR1 SGHDT, CDR2 YYEEEE. Written as DNA, the CDR3 is TGTGCCAGCAGCTTGGTTACCGCACCCGACGGCTACACCTTC. Encoded protein: CASSLVTAPDGYTF.

This clonotype was detected only a few times. This chain links TRBV20-1 with TRBJ2-1; D is unclear. The germline V and J ends were trimmed by 6 bases and 0 bases, with 12 bases remaining between them. The CDR3 length is 14 residues. Germline V gene data show CDR1 as DFQATT and CDR2 as SNEGSKA (reference sequence). The CDR3, as DNA: TGCAGTGCCCTCAACGCCCACTCCTACAATGAGCAGTTCTTC. Protein: CSALNAHSYNEQFF.

This clonotype was recorded at least ten times. V gene TRBV6-5 combines with J gene TRBJ1-2; 10 bases align to TRBD1. The CDR3 has 13 amino acids. The ends lost 5 bases at V and 8 bases at J; junction bases unmatched: 5. Per germline, CDR1 MNHEY and CDR2 SVGAGI. The CDR3 region is CASSKGQGLGYTF. The CDR3 DNA follows: TGTGCCAGCAGTAAGGGACAGGGGTTAGGCTACACCTTC.

This clonotype was found a few times. This rearrangement joins TRBV10-3 to TRBJ2-7, with D unclear. The CDR3 has 13 amino acids. The germline CDR1 and CDR2 sequences are ENHRY and SYGVKD. V was pared by 0 bases and J by 2 bases, with 5 bases between. The CDR3 DNA follows: TGTGCCATCAGTGAGTCTTTGACCTACGAGCAGTACTTC. Its translation is CAISESLTYEQYF.